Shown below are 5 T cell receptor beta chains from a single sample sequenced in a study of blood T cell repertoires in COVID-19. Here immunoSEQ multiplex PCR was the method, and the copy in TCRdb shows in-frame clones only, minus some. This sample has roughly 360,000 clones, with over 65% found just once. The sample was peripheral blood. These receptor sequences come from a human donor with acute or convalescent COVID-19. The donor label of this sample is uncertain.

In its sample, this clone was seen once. DNA for the CDR3: TGTGCCAGCAGCTCTACCGGACAAGCAGATACGCAGTATTTT. This encodes CASSSTGQADTQYF. This sequence joins TRBV5-6 and TRBJ2-3; D possibly corresponds to TRBD1 (5 bases). In germline, CDR1 is SGHDT, CDR2 YYEEEE. Deletions cut 3 bases from V and 4 bases from J, with 12 bases between. The CDR3 sequence is 14 residues long.

The CDR3 reads CASSYFGTGDTEAFF. CDR3 coding DNA: TGTGCCAGCAGCTATTTCGGGACAGGGGACACTGAAGCTTTCTTT. The chain employs TRBV7-9 and TRBJ1-1; TRBD1 matches at 10 bases. Germline CDR1 reads SEHNR; CDR2 reads FQNEAQ (reference sequence). The CDR3 is 15 amino acids. V shed 4 bases and J 3 bases; nucleotides not matched to a gene: 5.

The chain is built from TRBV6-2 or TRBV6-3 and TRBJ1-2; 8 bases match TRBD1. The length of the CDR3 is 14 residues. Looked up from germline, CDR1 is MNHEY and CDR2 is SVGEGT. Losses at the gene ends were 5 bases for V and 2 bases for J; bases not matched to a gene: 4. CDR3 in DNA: TGTGCCAGCAGTAGACAGGGGACCAACTATGGCTACACCTTC. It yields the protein CASSRQGTNYGYTF.

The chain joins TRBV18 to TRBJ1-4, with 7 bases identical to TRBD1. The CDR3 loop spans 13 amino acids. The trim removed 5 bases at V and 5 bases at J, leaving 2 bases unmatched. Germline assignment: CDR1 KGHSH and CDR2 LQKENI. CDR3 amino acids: CASSVGQNEKLFF. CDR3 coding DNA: TGTGCCAGCTCAGTGGGACAGAATGAAAAACTGTTTTTT.

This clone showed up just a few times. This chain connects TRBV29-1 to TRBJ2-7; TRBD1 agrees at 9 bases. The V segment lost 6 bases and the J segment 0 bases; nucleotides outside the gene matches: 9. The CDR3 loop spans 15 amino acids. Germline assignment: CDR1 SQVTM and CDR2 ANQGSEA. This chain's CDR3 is CSVLSGQGYSYEQYF. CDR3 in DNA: TGCAGCGTACTCTCGGGACAGGGTTACTCCTACGAGCAGTACTTC.